The next 13 T cell receptor beta chains were all read from a single sample in a study of blood T cell repertoires in COVID-19. Measured with immunoSEQ multiplex PCR; TCRdb has only the in-frame clones, and not every one. Of approximately 22,000 clones listed, approximately 85% are singletons. Sample: peripheral blood. The source is a human donor in a cohort sampled during active COVID-19.

CDR3 amino acids: CASSLGTGSSPLHF. Here the CDR3 DNA reads TGTGCCAGCAGCCTAGGGACAGGGTCCTCACCCCTCCACTTT. This chain connects TRBV14 to TRBJ1-6; 9 positions agree with TRBD1. CDR1 and CDR2 (germline): SGHDN, FVKESK. CDR3 length equals 14 residues. V lost 4 bases and J lost 10; bases outside the gene matches: 5.

The chain couples TRBV5-4 to TRBJ2-1, with TRBD2 matching 14 bases. V dropped 4 bases and J dropped 4; count of bases not matched to a gene: 4. CDR1 and CDR2 (germline): SGHNT, YYREEE (reference sequence). The CDR3 length is 16 residues. CDR3 residues: CASSHRLAGGYNEQFF. The CDR3 DNA follows: TGTGCCAGCAGCCATCGACTAGCGGGGGGGTACAATGAGCAGTTCTTC.

The genes are TRBV25-1 and TRBJ2-5; D is perhaps TRBD2 (5 bases). V lost 3 bases, J lost 4 bases, and 12 bases lay in between. The CDR3 length is 14 residues. CDR1 MGHDK and CDR2 SYGVNS come from the germline V gene. DNA of the CDR3: TGTGCCAGCAGTGAGGTTGGACTGGGAGAGACCCAGTACTTC. Protein sequence: CASSEVGLGETQYF.

V is TRBV24-1 and J is TRBJ2-3; 9 positions agree with TRBD1. The CDR3 is made up of 17 amino acids. Germline V lookup: CDR1 KGHDR, CDR2 SFDVKD. Trimming at V came to 3 bases and at J to 2 bases, leaving 8 bases not matched to a gene. CDR3 loop: CATSDPGTGGLTDTQYF. CDR3 in DNA: TGTGCCACCAGTGATCCCGGAACAGGGGGCCTCACAGATACGCAGTATTTT.

This chain links TRBV1 with TRBJ2-1; no DNA check was done on the table's D call, TRBD2. TRBV1 is a pseudogene locus. This CDR3 has 19 amino acids. The CDR3, as DNA: TGCACCAGCAGCCAACCCGGCGGGACTAATAGCGGGGGGGCGGATGAGCAGTTCTTC. Translating it yields CTSSQPGGTNSGGADEQFF.

This sequence joins TRBV4-3 and TRBJ2-3; 10 nucleotides match TRBD2. Germline V gene data show CDR1 as LGHNA and CDR2 as YSLEER. V shed 5 bases and J 4 bases; nucleotides not matched to a gene: 12. The CDR3 totals 17 residues. This CDR3 is CASSSPGGTSEADTQYF. CDR3 bases: TGCGCCAGCAGCTCCCCCGGGGGGACTAGCGAGGCAGATACGCAGTATTTT.

V usage is TRBV7-9 and J usage is TRBJ1-3; 8 nucleotides match TRBD1. Germline lookup yields CDR1 SEHNR and CDR2 FQNEAQ (reference sequence). The trim removed 5 bases at V and 3 bases at J, leaving 6 bases unmatched. This CDR3 is built from 15 residues. The CDR3 DNA is TGTGCCAGCAGCCCACGGACAGGGAATGGAAACACCATATATTTT. Translated: CASSPRTGNGNTIYF. Based on the CDR3 plus reference TRBV7-9 and TRBJ1-3, the full variable domain is DTGVSQNPRHKITKRGQNVTFRCDPISEHNRLYWYRQTLGQGPEFLTYFQNEAQLEKSRLLSDRFSAERPKGSFSTLEIQRTEQGDSAMYLCASSPRTGNGNTIYFGEGSWLTVV.

The gene calls are TRBV7-2 and TRBJ2-7, with a possible D match to TRBD2 (5 bases). V was cut by 4 bases and J by 7 bases, with 11 bases left in between. The CDR3 runs to 12 residues. The germline gives CDR1 SGHTA, CDR2 FQGNSA. CDR3 bases: TGTGCCAGCAGCTGGGCAACGGGGGAGCAGTACTTC. This gives the protein CASSWATGEQYF.

The chain recombines TRBV7-2 with TRBJ2-5; 7 bases align to TRBD2. V gave up 2 bases and J gave up 3 bases; unmatched junction bases: 12. This CDR3 is built from 17 residues. Looked up from germline, CDR1 is SGHTA and CDR2 is FQGNSA. This chain's CDR3 is CASSLIGGSTGEETQYF. In nucleotides, the CDR3 is TGTGCCAGCAGCTTAATAGGCGGGAGTACGGGGGAAGAGACCCAGTACTTC.

The chain joins TRBV7-9 to TRBJ1-4; D unclear. Germline loops: CDR1 SEHNR, CDR2 FQNEAQ (reference sequence). V was clipped by 1 base and J by 13 bases, with 10 bases between them. The CDR3 spans 12 residues. The CDR3, as DNA: TGTGCCAGCAGCTTAGAAGGCGGTCGACTGTTTTTT. The encoded protein is CASSLEGGRLFF.

The chain employs TRBV28 and TRBJ2-1, with 11 bases aligning to TRBD2. This CDR3 region has 19 residues. V was pared by 3 bases and J by 2 bases, with 12 bases of the junction left unmatched. Germline V gene sequence: CDR1 MDHEN, CDR2 SYDVKM. Here the CDR3 DNA reads TGTGCCAGCAGTTTTCCCTGGTCTAGCGGGAGGAGGCCCTACAATGAGCAGTTCTTC. Translation gives CASSFPWSSGRRPYNEQFF.

The chain links TRBV4-2 to TRBJ2-3; TRBD2 agrees at 9 bases. The CDR3 length is 15 residues. Germline V gene sequence: CDR1 LGHNA, CDR2 YNFKEQ. The junction had 10 bases not matched to a gene; V was cut back by 3 bases and J by 9 bases. CDR3 amino acids: CASSQDPGTSLTQYF. In DNA form, the CDR3 reads TGTGCCAGCAGCCAGGATCCCGGGACTAGCTTGACGCAGTATTTT.

V is TRBV14 and J is TRBJ1-3; 8 nucleotides match TRBD1. Germline V CDR1 and CDR2: SGHDN, FVKESK. V lost 4 bases, J lost 4 bases, and 9 bases stayed unmatched. This CDR3 is 16 amino acids long. Here the CDR3 DNA reads TGTGCCAGCAGCCTCCTGGACAGGGTGCTCGGAAACACCATATATTTT. Translating it yields CASSLLDRVLGNTIYF.